Below, one T cell receptor beta chain is given with its context. Its antigen is not yet known. The record has no base qualities; no much larger clone is one base away. Library method: 5' RACE. Sequencing took place on an Illumina HiSeq 2500. A second 7 to 11 cycle PCR used a sample-barcoded 5' primer and a J-beta primer mix. Each TCR beta cDNA molecule received a unique molecular identifier from a template-switch 5' adaptor carrying 12 random nucleotides. At least 2.5 million CDR3-containing paired-end reads were obtained from each sample. All of the RNA was converted into first-strand cDNA using the Mint cDNA synthesis kit, with a TRBC-specific oligonucleotide serving as the primer. Following uracil-DNA glycosylase treatment, all cDNA underwent a first 18-cycle PCR with the universal primers M1SS and BC2_uni_R. The study's own analysis went as follows. For normalization, 1 million high-quality reads were randomly selected from each sample, with every read carrying a distinct molecular identifier. Reads with shared molecular identifiers were discarded instead of being binned into consensus sequences. MiTCR, run with a Q25 quality threshold and the strictest error-elimination algorithm, handled CDR3 identification, clonotype clustering and error correction. A nonparametric unseen species model with Euler transformation was used to estimate a lower bound on total TCR beta diversity. The public sequencing data were trimmed at Q25 with fastp and processed into clonotypes with MiXCR by TCRdb, which kept only in-frame beta chains. Here each entry gathers all rows of one CDR3 protein and keeps the most common genes and DNA. The V and J calls and clone size come from TCRdb's table, not from the authors' own analysis. The sample contains around 1,000,000 distinct CDR3 sequences, roughly a quarter of them found a single time. Less than 0.85% of the sample belongs to the ten largest clones.

The donors were roughly 40 Caucasian individuals from Russia, aged roughly 6 to 90 years, who were systemically healthy. Each donor gave ten milliliters of peripheral blood, collected into EDTA-treated Vacutainer tubes. PBMCs were isolated by Ficoll-Paque density-gradient centrifugation, with at least 6.5 million obtained per sample. Trizol reagent was used to extract total RNA from the PBMCs, yielding at least 5 micrograms per sample. For every donor, flow cytometry on a PBMC aliquot measured the percentage of naive CD45RAhigh/CD27high T cells. V is cut by 3 bases and J by 3 bases, and the space between the germline ends is 8 bases. The germline V gene (reference sequence) gives CDR1 as SEHNR and CDR2 as FQNEAQ. From the cysteine up to the phenylalanine, the CDR3 has a length of 13 residues. Just CDR3 DNA is preserved here, 39 bases in frame from base 1. This entry belongs to a study of blood T cells in healthy people across ages (dated by TCRdb to about 2015). A note on the overall study: In model experiments, template switching captured roughly one uniquely barcoded TCR beta cDNA molecule for every two T cells. The donors were divided into four age groups: young (average around 15 years), middle-aged (about 39), aged (approximately 59) and long-lived (roughly 82). Age-related changes in TCR beta repertoire diversity were measured in the study by deep sequencing normalized with unique cDNA molecular identifiers. Two additional independent replicas of 1 million unique cDNA reads from the same blood draw were analyzed for two donors (one aged 18 to 30 and one aged 80 or older).

Broader findings and caveats from the paper: Estimates of total diversity based on one million sequenced T cells were regarded as lower bounds and as underestimates. Compared with the aged group, the long-lived group had more naive CD4+ T cells, fewer expanded clones and increased TCR diversity, suggesting age selection. Bulk unsorted PBMC profiling prevented conclusive comparison of naive and antigen-experienced compartments. Observed TCR beta diversity per million T cells fell roughly linearly with age, and a significant reduction was already apparent by age around 40. Because the CMV infection status of the donors was unknown, age-related changes in expanded clonotypes may potentially have been confounded. A strong correlation was found between observed TCR beta diversity and the percentage of naive T cells measured by flow cytometry.

The data also belong to a second study, concerning T cells of mothers and their children. As that second study puts it: Donors were nine systemically healthy Caucasian individuals: three mothers and their six children. cDNA synthesis used all of the extracted RNA, with approximately 1.4 ug of RNA in each 15 ul reaction. In the second PCR, sample barcodes and 2-4 random nucleotides were introduced via the M1S primer. Each mother yielded over 10 million TCR beta CDR3 reads and each child roughly 3.1 million reads. TCR recombination output is similarly shaped by thymic selection in related and unrelated pairs, with a minor effect exerted by inherited differences. Related mother-child pairs always showed normalized repertoire overlap that was slightly higher than in unrelated mother-child pairs, though the difference was never significant. With a sensitivity of approximately 100 clones per million clonotypes, no persistent microchimeric T cell clones were detected. In the study, deep NGS was used to compare the TCR beta repertoires of mothers and children, and features distinguishing related mother-child pairs from unrelated individuals were sought. The mean age was 40 +/- 4 years for the mothers and about 12 +/- 4 years for the children. After adapter ligation was performed with NEBNext reagents, the libraries were sequenced on an Illumina HiSeq 2000 with 100+100 nt paired-end reads. To avoid cross-contamination, the mother libraries and the child libraries were prepared a month apart and sequenced in separate runs. For each donor, between 500,000 and 2,000,000 distinct TCR beta clonotypes were identified. Naive TCR beta clonotypes were estimated from low-frequency clonotypes matched to each donor's FACS-determined naive share, without sorting.

The sample consisted of blood. The sequence joins TRBV7-9 to TRBJ1-2, with the D segment identity uncertain. This TCR derives from a girl aged 2 to 10 in good health. The sequenced DNA is TGTGCCAGCAGCTTTTTAGTATACTATGGCTACACCTTC. Its translation reads: CASSFLVYYGYTF.